Below are 9 T cell receptor beta chains sequenced from a single sample in a study of cytomegalovirus exposure and HLA in healthy donors. TCRdb keeps only in-frame clones here, not all; method: immunoSEQ multiplex PCR. This table holds approximately 64,000 clones, around 89% found once. The source material was PBMCs. The source is a young woman in good health and CMV-seronegative.

J is TRBJ2-2 and V is TRBV27; 9 nucleotides line up with TRBD1. The CDR3 runs 15 residues. V gave up 8 bases and J gave up 5 bases; unmatched junction bases: 9. CDR1 is MNHEY and CDR2 is SMNVEV in the germline V gene (reference sequence). The CDR3 reads CASGIGTGWTGELFF. The CDR3 DNA is TGTGCCAGCGGAATTGGGACAGGGTGGACCGGGGAGCTGTTTTTT.

This chain links TRBV27 with TRBJ2-7; a possible D gene is TRBD2 (6 bases). This CDR3 comprises 14 residues. Between the trimmed V and J ends, which lost 2 bases and 7 bases, there was a span of 15 bases. The V gene's germline CDR1 is MNHEY and CDR2 SMNVEV (reference sequence). DNA for the CDR3: TGTGCCAGCAGTTTAGGGGGGAGTGGTAAAGAGCAGTACTTC. Translating gives CASSLGGSGKEQYF.

V and J are TRBV28 and TRBJ2-3; the match to TRBD2 covers 10 bases. CDR1 is MDHEN, CDR2 SYDVKM, per germline. V lost 3 bases to trimming and J lost 0 bases; unmatched junction nucleotides: 0. The CDR3 extends over 15 amino acids. CDR3 protein: CASSLTSGSTDTQYF. The CDR3 nucleotides read TGTGCCAGCAGTTTGACTAGCGGGAGCACAGATACGCAGTATTTT.

The chain combines TRBV2 with TRBJ1-1; D unclear. CDR3 length: 11 residues. Germline V gene sequence: CDR1 SNHLY, CDR2 FYNNEI. The V end was cut by 8 bases, the J end by 4 bases, with 8 bases between. The CDR3 sequence is CASGERTEAFF. The CDR3 nucleotides read TGTGCCAGCGGGGAGCGCACTGAAGCTTTCTTT.

The chain carries TRBV10-2 and TRBJ1-1; weak D call: TRBD1 (5 bases). The V gene's germline CDR1 is WSHSY and CDR2 SAAADI. The V end was cut by 3 bases, the J end by 3 bases, with 11 bases between. This CDR3 contains 14 residues. The CDR3 is CASSDGGADTEAFF. The DNA of the CDR3 is TGCGCCAGCAGTGACGGGGGTGCGGACACTGAAGCTTTCTTT.

J is TRBJ1-6 and V is TRBV18; no clear D. Trimming took off 5 bases at V and 9 bases at J, with 14 bases between the two ends. The CDR3 consists of 14 residues. Germline-derived CDR1 and CDR2 are KGHSH and LQKENI. CDR3 nucleotide sequence: TGTGCCAGCTCAAAGGGAGGGAGTAGTTCACCCCTCCACTTT. Protein product: CASSKGGSSSPLHF.

The chain has TRBV18 and TRBJ2-5, with D hard to call. V was pared by 3 bases and J by 2 bases, with 16 bases between. Germline V lookup: CDR1 KGHSH, CDR2 LQKENI. The CDR3 has 16 residues. The CDR3 loop reads CASSPAFNRLQETQYF. The CDR3 DNA reads as TGTGCCAGCTCACCGGCTTTTAACAGATTACAAGAGACCCAGTACTTC. Drawing the rest from reference TRBV18 and TRBJ2-5, the complete variable domain is NAGVMQNPRHLVRRRGQEARLRCSPMKGHSHVYWYRQLPEEGLKFMVYLQKENIIDESGMPKERFSAEFPKEGPSILRIQQVVRGDSAAYFCASSPAFNRLQETQYFGPGTRLLVL.

The chain carries TRBV5-1 and TRBJ2-5; 15 positions agree with TRBD2. The CDR3 has 17 amino acids. The germline gives CDR1 SGHRS, CDR2 YFSETQ. The V and J ends lost 4 bases and 5 bases, in that order; junction bases with no gene match: 9. Here the CDR3 reads CASSTGLAGGPGETQYF. CDR3 DNA sequence: TGCGCCAGCAGCACCGGACTAGCGGGGGGGCCAGGGGAGACCCAGTACTTC.

The CDR3 sequence is CASSLAGGNGANVLTF. The CDR3 nucleotides are TGTGCCAGCAGTTTAGCGGGAGGGAATGGGGCCAACGTCCTGACTTTC. The chain employs TRBV27 and TRBJ2-6; the match to TRBD2 covers 9 bases. The germline V gene encodes CDR1 MNHEY and CDR2 SMNVEV (reference sequence). The CDR3 runs 16 residues. Trimming cost V 2 bases and J 3 bases; bases outside gene matches: 2.